Below, one T cell receptor (beta chain) is given with its context. The data derive from a study of shared clonotypes between healthy human individuals. About the study: The donors, two women and three men, were aged 18 to 49.

In the source study's methods: Filtering differed because ImmunoSEQ produced junction-only sequences that carried no quality scores. Here immunoSEQ multiplex PCR was the method, and the copy in TCRdb shows in-frame clones only, minus some. Clonal size and the V and J genes are those of that table, whereas D and trimming came from the DNA. This sample has just over 95,000 clones; 67% occur once, and the top ten carry more than 40%. The germline V gene has CDR1 SNHLY and CDR2 FYNNEI. V was pared by 8 bases and J by 4 bases, with 8 bases of the junction left unmatched. The CDR3 runs to 13 residues. The V gene is TRBV2, the J gene TRBJ2-7, with TRBD2 identical over 7 bases. This receptor was obtained from a man aged 25 to 45 in good health. The sequenced material came from memory CD8+ T cells sorted from blood. Specified subset: CD45RO+ cells pooled with CCR7-negative TemRA cells. The CDR3 loop is CASWGGTIYEQYF. The CDR3 DNA is TGTGCCAGCTGGGGGGGTACTATTTACGAGCAGTACTTC.